This entry describes one T cell receptor (beta chain). Its antigen is not known. A second about 7 to 12 cycle PCR used barcoded and J-beta primers. The authors tagged each cDNA molecule using a template-switch adaptor with 12 random nucleotides. TCRdb processed the 5' RACE reads anew with MiXCR; each CDR3 protein has one entry. The sample shows over a million distinct CDR3 sequences, almost 60% of them seen only once. PBMCs numbering at least 7 million were isolated per sample. These data belong to a study of blood T cells in healthy people across ages. General study findings and limits: It was the long-lived donors that had more naive CD4+ cells and higher diversity than aged donors.

This TCR was sampled from a man in his late teens or twenties in good health. The sequenced sample was blood.

The CDR3 spells CASSIGGTMTSNIQYF. In DNA, the CDR3 is TGTGCCAGTAGTATAGGGGGGACCATGACATCAAACATTCAGTACTTC. The chain is built from TRBV19 and TRBJ2-7; perhaps D is TRBD1 or TRBD2 (5 bases each). The last part of the DNA fits TRBJ2-4 better; the J call may be wrong. The CDR3 totals 16 residues. Germline V gene lookup returns CDR1 LNHDA and CDR2 SQIVND (reference sequence).